This entry describes one T cell receptor beta chain. Additional DNA sequences in this sample encode the identical CDR3. Assay used: immunoSEQ multiplex PCR; TCRdb lists only in-frame clones, some missing. The sample has roughly 250,000 clones; 75% to 95% are singletons. The data are from a study of blood T cell repertoires in COVID-19. The germline V and J ends were trimmed by 2 bases and 0 bases, with 7 bases remaining between them. This CDR3 has 14 residues. Germline values: CDR1 SGHRS, CDR2 YFSETQ. Sequencing was performed on PBMCs or T cells enriched from blood (not recorded which). The clonotype was recovered from a woman in her late teens or twenties who had recovered from COVID-19. The chain carries TRBV5-1 and TRBJ2-3, with D perhaps matching TRBD1 (5 bases). CDR3 loop: CASSFGASTDTQYF. For the CDR3, the DNA is TGCGCCAGCAGCTTTGGGGCTAGCACAGATACGCAGTATTTT.